This is a list of T cell receptor beta chains from one sample in a study of T cell responses to AZD1222 COVID-19 vaccine. The protocol was immunoSEQ multiplex PCR, while the TCRdb copy is restricted to in-frame clones and leaves out a portion. The profile covers around 50,000 clones, with approximately 79% appearing a single time and 10% taken by the ten largest. The sequencing used peripheral blood, collected on day 0 of AZD1222 vaccination. All receptors come from an adult in good health. CDR3s include the opening cysteine and the closing phenylalanine or tryptophan. The D gene is left open where the match is weak. Expanded clones are given a class, and other clones once, few, many or no size at all.

few	TRBV5-1	-	TRBJ2-1	TGCGCCAGCAGCGCAGACTACAATGAGCAGTTCTTC	CASSADYNEQFF
-	TRBV3-1/TRBV3-2	-	TRBJ1-3	TGTGCCAGCAGCGTAGGGAGCTCTGGAAACACCATATATTTT	CASSVGSSGNTIYF
few	TRBV7-2	-	TRBJ2-7	TGTGCCAGCAGCTTAGATCGCAGCTCTCGCGAGCAGTACTTC	CASSLDRSSREQYF
-	TRBV5-6	TRBD1	TRBJ1-6	TGTGCCAGCAGCTCCAACCACAGGGGGGAAGGCTCACCCCTCCACTTT	CASSSNHRGEGSPLHF
once	TRBV2	-	TRBJ1-4	TGTGCCAGCAGTGAAACAGGGTTTTCTAATGAAAAACTGTTTTTT	CASSETGFSNEKLFF
-	TRBV6-5	-	TRBJ2-7	TGTGCCAGCAGTTCCGGGACCCTCTACGAGCAGTACTTC	CASSSGTLYEQYF
-	TRBV7-6	-	TRBJ1-3	TGTGCCAGCAGCTCGGGACGGACCTCTGGAAACACCATATATTTT	CASSSGRTSGNTIYF
-	TRBV6-2/TRBV6-3	TRBD1	TRBJ1-3	TGTGCCAGCAGCCCGGACAGGGGGAAAGGAAACACCATATATTTT	CASSPDRGKGNTIYF
-	TRBV28	TRBD1	TRBJ1-1	TGTGCCAGCAGTTTGTATGCGGACAGGGTTAGCCCTCATCTAGCTTTCTTT	CASSLYADRVSPHLAFF
-	TRBV9	-	TRBJ1-6	TGTGCCAGCAGCGTCGATGGGGGCTCCTCCTATAATTCACCCCTCCACTTT	CASSVDGGSSYNSPLHF
once	TRBV19	-	TRBJ1-3	TGTGCCAGACAACAGGTCCAAAACACCATATATTTT	CARQQVQNTIYF
-	TRBV7-9	-	TRBJ1-6	TGTGCCAGCAGCTTAGTTGCGGGCGGGAATTCACCCCTCCACTTT	CASSLVAGGNSPLHF
-	TRBV11-1	-	TRBJ2-7	TGTGCCAGCAGCTTTCACGGGGGCGAGCAGTACTTC	CASSFHGGEQYF
-	TRBV6-5	-	TRBJ2-7	TGTGCCAGCCGGGGGTCCCTATACGAGCAGTACTTC	CASRGSLYEQYF
few	TRBV20-1	-	TRBJ1-3	TGCAGTGCTAGTACCGGGACCTCCATCAAAACCATATATTTT	CSASTGTSIKTIYF
few	TRBV11-3	-	TRBJ2-7	TGTGCCAGCACCCCGGGGGCCTCCTACGAGCAGTACTTC	CASTPGASYEQYF
few	TRBV5-6	-	TRBJ1-2	TGTGCCAGCAGCTTGAGCAGAGCGAGCAGGAACTATGGCTACACCTTC	CASSLSRASRNYGYTF
-	TRBV5-4	-	TRBJ1-4	TGTGCCAGCAGCCTCGACAGATCAACTAATGAAAAACTGTTTTTT	CASSLDRSTNEKLFF
once	TRBV19	-	TRBJ1-3	TGTGCCAGTAGTACTTCTTATCCTGGGAGAAACACCATATATTTT	CASSTSYPGRNTIYF
-	TRBV2	TRBD2	TRBJ2-2	TGTGCCAGCAGTTTTCTAGCGGGAGGGAACACCGGGGAGCTGTTTTTT	CASSFLAGGNTGELFF
-	TRBV5-1	-	TRBJ1-5	TGCGCCAGCAGCCTCGGGGAGCGGCATCAGCCCCAGCATTTT	CASSLGERHQPQHF
-	TRBV6-2/TRBV6-3	TRBD2	TRBJ2-5	TGTGCCAGCAGTCGACCTACTAGCGGGGGGGGAGAGACCCAGTACTTC	CASSRPTSGGGETQYF
-	TRBV18	TRBD1	TRBJ2-7	TGTGCCAGCTCATCCCTTGTCCGGACAGGGGGGACTAGCTCCTACGAGCAGTACTTC	CASSSLVRTGGTSSYEQYF
-	TRBV9	-	TRBJ1-2	TGTGCCAGCAGCGTAGAACCCCTCAACTATGGCTACACCTTC	CASSVEPLNYGYTF
-	TRBV6-1	TRBD2	TRBJ2-1	TGTGCCAGCAGTGAAGAGATAGCGGGGGGGCATGAGCAGTTCTTC	CASSEEIAGGHEQFF
-	TRBV18	TRBD1	TRBJ2-3	TGTGCCAGCTTAACGACAGGGCAGGCAGATACGCAGTATTTT	CASLTTGQADTQYF
-	TRBV6-5	TRBD1	TRBJ1-6	TGTGCCAGCAGTTACTCGGGACAGGGTAATTCACCCCTCCACTTT	CASSYSGQGNSPLHF
-	TRBV5-5	-	TRBJ1-5	TGTGCCAGCAGCCAGGACCCAGGCAATCAGCCCCAGCATTTT	CASSQDPGNQPQHF